This TCR beta chain came from a study of CD8 T cells in Susac syndrome. The CDR3 extends over 15 amino acids. The ends were cut back, 0 bases at V and 10 bases at J, with 16 bases in the middle. Germline assignment: CDR1 SEHNR and CDR2 FQNEAQ (reference sequence). Reverse transcription of about 0.5 to 1 ug RNA was performed with random hexamers. TCRdb recomputed calls from the immunoSEQ multiplex PCR reads with MiXCR, one row per CDR3 protein. The data hold about 140,000 distinct CDR3 sequences, with 95% observed a single time. TCR beta sequencing covered blood CD8+ and CD4+ T cells. The J gene is TRBJ2-1, the V gene TRBV7-9, with D maybe TRBD2 (6 bases). This sequence was found in a human donor with Susac syndrome. Sequencing input: CD4+ T cells from PBMCs. The CDR3 loop is CASSLAPRGMGEQFF. The DNA of the CDR3 is TGTGCCAGCAGCTTAGCGCCCCGGGGGATGGGCGAGCAGTTCTTC. The whole variable domain, filled in from reference TRBV7-9 and TRBJ2-1, reads DTGVSQNPRHKITKRGQNVTFRCDPISEHNRLYWYRQTLGQGPEFLTYFQNEAQLEKSRLLSDRFSAERPKGSFSTLEIQRTEQGDSAMYLCASSLAPRGMGEQFFGPGTRLTVL.